This T cell receptor (beta chain) emerged from a study of blood T cell repertoires in COVID-19. Study-wide background: Sites in the United States, Italy and Spain provided acute and convalescent COVID-19 samples.

Profiled with immunoSEQ multiplex PCR; TCRdb holds only in-frame clones, not every one. Of tens of thousands of clones listed, roughly 87% are singletons. The CDR3 length is 15 residues. V lost 7 bases to trimming and J lost 6 bases; unmatched junction nucleotides: 14. Germline V gene data show CDR1 as SNHLY and CDR2 as FYNNEI. This sequence joins TRBV2 and TRBJ1-1; 7 bases are a match to TRBD1. This receptor was taken from a man aged 40-55 years with COVID-19, enrolled during active disease. Material for sequencing was peripheral blood. The CDR3 reads CASKGAGQRTSEAFF. CDR3 sequence (DNA): TGTGCCAGCAAGGGGGCCGGACAGCGGACCTCTGAAGCTTTCTTT. Combining the CDR3 with reference TRBV2 and TRBJ1-1 gives the whole variable domain EPEVTQTPSHQVTQMGQEVILRCVPISNHLYFYWYRQILGQKVEFLVSFYNNEISEKSEIFDDQFSVERPDGSNFTLKIRSTKLEDSAMYFCASKGAGQRTSEAFFGQGTRLTVV.